The 25 T cell receptor beta chains reported below all come from one sample, sequenced in a study of regulatory and conventional T cells in breast cancer. TCRdb re-derived calls from the PCR reads in MiXCR, one entry per CDR3 protein. The sample has 15,000 or so distinct CDR3 sequences, approximately 32% seen once. The sequenced sample consisted of conventional T cells from blood. Receptors were obtained from a female donor in good health.

This clonotype is termed medium-sized. This chain joins TRBV7-2 and TRBJ1-5; D may be TRBD1 (5 bases). Germline CDR1 is SGHTA and CDR2 is FQGNSA. The CDR3 contains 14 residues. Between the trimmed V and J ends, which lost 2 bases and 7 bases, there was a span of 12 bases. The CDR3 region is CASSLTGHGQPQHF. The DNA for the CDR3 is TGTGCCAGCAGCTTAACTGGACACGGACAGCCCCAGCATTTT.

This clonotype is medium-sized. Germline is not matched at one junction end, which may reflect a read error. The V call is TRBV7-2, the J call TRBJ2-3; no clear D gene. The CDR3 spans 13 residues. Looked up from germline, CDR1 is SGHTA and CDR2 is FQGNSA. CDR3 region: CASSLEVTDAQYF. The CDR3 region has the DNA TGTGCCAGCAGCTTAGAGGTCACAGATGCGCAGTATTTT.

This clonotype was detected a few times. CDR3 DNA: TGTGCCATCAGTGAGGGAAGGGGGAGGGATAGCAATCAGCCCCAGCATTTT. Translating gives CAISEGRGRDSNQPQHF. V is TRBV10-3 and J is TRBJ1-5, with a tentative D call TRBD1 (6 bases). This CDR3 has 17 amino acids. Germline loops: CDR1 ENHRY, CDR2 SYGVKD. Trimming cost V 2 bases and J 0 bases, with 14 bases left between them.

This clonotype was recorded only once. This may come from a read error, since a much larger clone is one base off. This chain joins TRBV5-1 and TRBJ2-3; unclear D gene. The V gene lost 0 bases and the J gene lost 2 bases, with 10 bases spanning the gap. This CDR3 region has 15 residues. Germline V lookup: CDR1 SGHRS, CDR2 YFSETQ. The chain's CDR3 is CASSLVVGPTDTQYF. The CDR3 coding sequence is TGCGCCAGCAGCTTGGTGGTGGGCCCCACAGATACGCAGTATTTT.

The V call is TRBV29-1, the J call TRBJ2-3; 10 bases are shared with TRBD2. Per germline, CDR1 SQVTM and CDR2 ANQGSEA. This CDR3 is 17 amino acids long. The CDR3 is CTILASGRAGGTDTQYF. CDR3 in DNA: TGCACCATCTTGGCCAGCGGGAGGGCCGGAGGCACAGATACGCAGTATTTT.

This rearrangement joins TRBV5-1 to TRBJ2-1, with D maybe TRBD2 (7 bases). V shed 4 bases and J shed 3 bases, with 17 bases lying between them. Germline values: CDR1 SGHRS, CDR2 YFSETQ. The CDR3 runs 16 residues. CDR3 residues: CASSLEGGSDYNEQFF. The CDR3 nucleotides read TGCGCCAGCAGCCTCGAGGGGGGGTCCGACTACAATGAGCAGTTCTTC.

This chain joins TRBV18 and TRBJ1-1; D is uncertain. Trimming removed 2 bases from V and 3 bases from J, with 19 bases in between. The length of the CDR3 is 17 residues. The germline V gene has CDR1 KGHSH and CDR2 LQKENI. The DNA of the CDR3 is TGTGCCAGCTCACCAAACCCCCGACCGGAACGCGACACTGAAGCTTTCTTT. Protein sequence: CASSPNPRPERDTEAFF. The entire variable domain, with the rest obtained from reference TRBV18 and TRBJ1-1, is as follows: NAGVMQNPRHLVRRRGQEARLRCSPMKGHSHVYWYRQLPEEGLKFMVYLQKENIIDESGMPKERFSAEFPKEGPSILRIQQVVRGDSAAYFCASSPNPRPERDTEAFFGQGTRLTVV.

This clonotype was detected only a few times. J is TRBJ1-1 and V is TRBV5-1; D remains unclear. The length of the CDR3 is 12 residues. Between the trimmed V and J ends, which lost 6 bases and 1 base, there was a span of 7 bases. CDR1 is SGHRS and CDR2 is YFSETQ in the germline V gene. CDR3 sequence (DNA): TGCGCCAGCAAGGACCCGAACACTGAAGCTTTCTTT. Translating gives CASKDPNTEAFF.

This clonotype appeared a few times. The chain is built from TRBV12-3 or TRBV12-4 and TRBJ1-1; 10 bases fit TRBD1. The CDR3 has 14 amino acids. V lost 6 bases to trimming and J lost 5 bases; unmatched junction nucleotides: 6. The CDR3 nucleotides read TGTGCCAGCAGAGCTGACAGGGGGCGAACTGAAGCTTTCTTT. It encodes CASRADRGRTEAFF.

This clonotype was recorded once. The chain joins TRBV12-3 or TRBV12-4 to TRBJ1-1; D possibly corresponds to TRBD1 (5 bases). This CDR3 has 15 residues. With 6 bases removed from V and 1 base from J, the gap between germline ends came to 15 bases. As DNA, the CDR3 is TGTGCCAGCAGGGAGACCGGGACGGGGAACACTGAAGCTTTCTTT. This gives the protein CASRETGTGNTEAFF.

To note about this clonotype: A read error is possible here, since a much larger clone lies one base away. The rearrangement links TRBV10-2 to TRBJ1-3; D is ambiguous. The germline V gene has CDR1 WSHSY and CDR2 SAAADI. The CDR3 has 13 residues. CDR3 sequence (DNA): TGCGCCAGCAGGATGAGCTCTGGAAACACCGTATATTTT. It specifies CASRMSSGNTVYF.

The chain employs TRBV7-8 and TRBJ2-7, with D tentatively TRBD1 (7 bases). The CDR3 contains 14 residues. Trimming took off 5 bases at V and 12 bases at J, with 23 bases between the two ends. The germline gives CDR1 SGHVS, CDR2 FQNEAQ. Here the CDR3 reads CASSGRDSGYGTYF. The CDR3 DNA is TGTGCCAGCAGCGGTCGGGACAGCGGGTACGGGACGTACTTC.

This clonotype was detected a few times. The rearrangement uses TRBV9 and TRBJ2-7; the match to TRBD2 covers 11 bases. Germline V gene data show CDR1 as SGDLS and CDR2 as YYNGEE. The CDR3 spans 16 residues. After removal of 2 bases from V and 0 bases from J, the junction contained 4 bases not matched to a gene. CDR3 bases: TGTGCCAGCAGCGTTGGACTAGCGGGTCTCTCCTACGAGCAGTACTTC. The encoded protein is CASSVGLAGLSYEQYF.

CDR3 bases: TGTGCCAGCAGCCCTGAGACGCAAGAAGCTTTCTTT. Protein product: CASSPETQEAFF. This sequence joins TRBV12-3 or TRBV12-4 and TRBJ1-1; D is unresolved. The germline V and J ends were trimmed by 6 bases and 8 bases, with 13 bases remaining between them. The CDR3 covers 12 residues.

Turning to this clonotype: An end of the junction differs from the germline gene, which may be a read error. V and J are TRBV20-1 and TRBJ2-3; TRBD1 might be the D (5 bases). The germline CDR1 and CDR2 sequences are DFQATT and SNEGSKA (reference sequence). CDR3 size: 15 residues. The CDR3: CRASIQGRSTDTQYF. CDR3 nucleotides: TGCAGAGCTAGTATCCAGGGCAGAAGCACAGATACGCAGTATTTT.

The chain carries TRBV6-5 and TRBJ2-7, with D possibly called TRBD1 or TRBD2 (5 bases each). Looked up from germline, CDR1 is MNHEY and CDR2 is SVGAGI. The CDR3 totals 15 residues. Between the trimmed V and J ends, which lost 5 bases and 0 bases, there was a span of 14 bases. CDR3 nucleotides: TGTGCCAGCAGTACCACGAGGGGTAGCTCCTACGAGCAGTACTTC. Translated, it gives CASSTTRGSSYEQYF.

This clonotype is labeled medium-sized (0.01 to 0.1%). The J gene is TRBJ2-5, the V gene TRBV30, with D maybe TRBD2 (5 bases). V gave up 0 bases and J gave up 5 bases, with 16 bases separating them. Per germline, CDR1 GTSNPN and CDR2 SVGIG (reference sequence). This CDR3 contains 15 residues. The CDR3 reads CAWSVRSGRRETQYF. For the CDR3, the DNA is TGTGCCTGGAGTGTACGCTCCGGAAGGAGGGAGACCCAGTACTTC.

This chain joins TRBV6-5 and TRBJ1-2; tentative D call: TRBD1 (5 bases). The germline gives CDR1 MNHEY, CDR2 SVGAGI. Between the trimmed V and J ends, which lost 1 base and 0 bases, there was a span of 12 bases. CDR3 length: 16 amino acids. CDR3 amino acids: CASSYLGAVANYGYTF. CDR3 in DNA: TGTGCCAGCAGTTACTTAGGGGCAGTAGCTAACTATGGCTACACCTTC.

This rearrangement joins TRBV29-1 to TRBJ2-7; 7 bases agree with TRBD1. CDR3 length: 13 amino acids. In germline, CDR1 is SQVTM, CDR2 ANQGSEA. V shed 4 bases, J shed 2 bases, and the junction held 5 bases outside the gene matches. CDR3 sequence: CSVGQGEAYEQYF. The CDR3 coding sequence is TGCAGCGTTGGACAGGGAGAAGCCTACGAGCAGTACTTC.

This clonotype was counted a few times. V usage is TRBV29-1 and J usage is TRBJ2-1; TRBD1 might be the D (5 bases). V shed 5 bases and J shed 0 bases, with 14 bases lying between them. Germline assignment: CDR1 SQVTM and CDR2 ANQGSEA. The CDR3 has 15 residues. The DNA of the CDR3 is TGCAGCGTTCCTAGGGGCGACCGCTCCTACAATGAGCAGTTCTTC. Amino acid sequence: CSVPRGDRSYNEQFF.

The genes are TRBV18 and TRBJ1-2, with TRBD1 as a possible D gene (6 bases). The CDR3 extends over 15 amino acids. Looked up from germline, CDR1 is KGHSH and CDR2 is LQKENI. The V end lost 2 bases, the J end lost 3 bases, and 13 bases lay between the germline ends. The CDR3 protein is CASSPAGVIDYGYTF. The CDR3 DNA reads as TGTGCCAGCTCACCAGCAGGGGTCATCGACTATGGCTACACCTTC.

In its sample, this clonotype ranks as medium-sized (0.01 to 0.1%). J is TRBJ1-1 and V is TRBV7-9, with 7 bases matching TRBD1. Germline-derived CDR1 and CDR2 are SEHNR and FQNEAQ (reference sequence). The CDR3 has 13 residues. Trimming took 5 bases from V and 5 from J; bases not matched to a gene: 5. In nucleotides, the CDR3 is TGTGCCAGCAGCCGACAGGGCCGGACTGAAGCTTTCTTT. The encoded protein is CASSRQGRTEAFF.

This clonotype was detected only once. Here the CDR3 reads CASTPGENTEAFF. In DNA form, the CDR3 reads TGTGCCAGCACCCCAGGAGAGAACACTGAAGCTTTCTTT. V and J are TRBV2 and TRBJ1-1; D uncertain. The germline V and J ends were trimmed by 7 bases and 1 base, with 10 bases remaining between them. This CDR3 is built from 13 residues. Germline CDR1 reads SNHLY; CDR2 reads FYNNEI.

This clonotype was detected only a few times. This chain uses TRBV28 with TRBJ2-1; 10 bases map to TRBD2. V trimming: 2 bases; J trimming: 3 bases; junction bases outside the gene matches: 10. CDR3 length equals 18 residues. Germline lookup yields CDR1 MDHEN and CDR2 SYDVKM. CDR3 residues: CASSLGLAGELDYNEQFF. The CDR3 DNA reads TGTGCCAGCAGTTTAGGGCTAGCGGGAGAGTTGGACTACAATGAGCAGTTCTTC.

There are a few counts of this clonotype. The chain is built from TRBV7-9 and TRBJ2-3; TRBD1 agrees at 8 bases. With V trimmed by 5 bases and J by 3 bases, 4 bases remained unmatched. The length of the CDR3 is 14 residues. From germline, CDR1 is SEHNR and CDR2 FQNEAQ (reference sequence). The CDR3 loop reads CASSLRGQTDTQYF. CDR3 bases: TGTGCCAGCAGCCTCAGGGGGCAGACAGATACGCAGTATTTT.